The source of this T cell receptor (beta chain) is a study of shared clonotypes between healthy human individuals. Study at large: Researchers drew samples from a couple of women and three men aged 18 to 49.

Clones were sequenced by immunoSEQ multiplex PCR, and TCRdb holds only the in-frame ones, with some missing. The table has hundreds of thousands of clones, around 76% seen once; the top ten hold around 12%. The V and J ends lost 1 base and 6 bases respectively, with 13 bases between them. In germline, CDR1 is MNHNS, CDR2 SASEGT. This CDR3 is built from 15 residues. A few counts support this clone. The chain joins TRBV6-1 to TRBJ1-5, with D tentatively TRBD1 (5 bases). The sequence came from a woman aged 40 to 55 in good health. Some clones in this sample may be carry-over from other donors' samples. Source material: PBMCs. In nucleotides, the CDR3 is TGTGCCAGCAGTGAAGGGCTTCAGGGATTTCAGCCCCAGCATTTT. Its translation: CASSEGLQGFQPQHF.